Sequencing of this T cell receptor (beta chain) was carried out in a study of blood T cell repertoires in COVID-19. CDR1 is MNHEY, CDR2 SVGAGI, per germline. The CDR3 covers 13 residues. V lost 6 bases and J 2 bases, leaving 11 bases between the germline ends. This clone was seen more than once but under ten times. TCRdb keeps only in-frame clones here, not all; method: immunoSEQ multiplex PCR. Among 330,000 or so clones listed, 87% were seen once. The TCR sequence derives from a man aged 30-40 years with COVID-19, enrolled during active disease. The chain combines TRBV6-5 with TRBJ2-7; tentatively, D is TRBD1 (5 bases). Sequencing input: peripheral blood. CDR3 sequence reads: CASSRVGPYEQYF. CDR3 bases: TGTGCCAGCAGCCGAGTGGGGCCCTACGAGCAGTACTTC.